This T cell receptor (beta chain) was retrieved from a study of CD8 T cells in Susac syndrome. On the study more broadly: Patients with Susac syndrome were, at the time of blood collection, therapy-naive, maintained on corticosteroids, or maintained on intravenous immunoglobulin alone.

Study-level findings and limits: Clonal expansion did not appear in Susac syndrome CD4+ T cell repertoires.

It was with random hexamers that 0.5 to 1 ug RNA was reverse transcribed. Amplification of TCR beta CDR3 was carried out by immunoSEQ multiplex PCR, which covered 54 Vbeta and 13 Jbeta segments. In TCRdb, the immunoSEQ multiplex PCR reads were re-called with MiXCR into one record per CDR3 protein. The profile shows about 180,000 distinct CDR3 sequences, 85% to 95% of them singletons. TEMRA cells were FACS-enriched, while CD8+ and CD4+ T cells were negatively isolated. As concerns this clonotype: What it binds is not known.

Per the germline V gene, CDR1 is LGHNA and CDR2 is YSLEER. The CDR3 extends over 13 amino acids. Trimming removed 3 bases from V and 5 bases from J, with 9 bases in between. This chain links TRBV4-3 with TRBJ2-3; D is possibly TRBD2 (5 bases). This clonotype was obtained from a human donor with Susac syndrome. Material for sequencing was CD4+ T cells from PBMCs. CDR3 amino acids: CASSHFGGDTQYF. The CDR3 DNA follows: TGCGCCAGCAGCCATTTCGGAGGAGATACGCAGTATTTT.